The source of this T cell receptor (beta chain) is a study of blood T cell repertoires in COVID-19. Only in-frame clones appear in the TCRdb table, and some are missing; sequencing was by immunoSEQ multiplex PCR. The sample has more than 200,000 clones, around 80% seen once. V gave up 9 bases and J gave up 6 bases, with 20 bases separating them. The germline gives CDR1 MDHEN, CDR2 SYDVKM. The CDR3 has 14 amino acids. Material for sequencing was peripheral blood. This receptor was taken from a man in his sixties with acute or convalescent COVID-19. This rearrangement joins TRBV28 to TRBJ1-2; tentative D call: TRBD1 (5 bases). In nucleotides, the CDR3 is TGTGCCAGTTCTAATAGGGGCCGAAGGGATGGCTACACCTTC. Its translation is CASSNRGRRDGYTF.